A single sample gave rise to the 11 T cell receptor beta chains below, sequenced in a study of OX40 agonist ivuxolimab in advanced cancers. Method: immunoSEQ multiplex PCR; TCRdb's copy keeps in-frame clones and lacks some. The sample has 16,000 or so clones, 65% to 90% seen once; the top ten hold 3% to 4.5%. The sequencing here drew on CD4+ or CD8+ T cells sorted from blood, taken in a trial of the OX40 agonist ivuxolimab. These receptors came from an adult with an advanced solid tumor such as melanoma, head and neck, liver or kidney cancer.

The gene calls are TRBV27 and TRBJ2-1; 12 bases fit TRBD1. Trimming cost V 4 bases and J 8 bases; bases outside gene matches: 6. CDR3 length: 15 residues. Germline assignment: CDR1 MNHEY and CDR2 SMNVEV (reference sequence). The CDR3 loop is CASSSLGTGGHEQFF. The CDR3 region has the DNA TGTGCCAGCAGTTCCCTCGGGACAGGGGGCCATGAGCAGTTCTTC.

The V call is TRBV27, the J call TRBJ2-7; D may be TRBD1 or TRBD2 (5 bases each). Trimming removed 1 base at V and 6 bases at J, with 10 bases between. Germline CDR1 reads MNHEY; CDR2 reads SMNVEV (reference sequence). This CDR3 is built from 13 residues. CDR3 coding DNA: TGTGCCAGCAGTTTATGGGGGTCAAGCGAGCAGTACTTC. It yields the protein CASSLWGSSEQYF.

The V and J genes are TRBV7-9 and TRBJ1-1; D not certain. CDR3 length: 12 residues. V dropped 5 bases and J dropped 1 base, with 5 bases sitting between them. The germline V gene has CDR1 SEHNR and CDR2 FQNEAQ (reference sequence). Written as DNA, the CDR3 is TGTGCCAGCAGCCGAACGAACACTGAAGCTTTCTTT. It codes for CASSRTNTEAFF.

This rearrangement joins TRBV10-3 to TRBJ1-6, with 10 positions matching TRBD1. Trimming removed 7 bases from V and 7 bases from J; junction bases left unmatched: 4. Germline lookup yields CDR1 ENHRY and CDR2 SYGVKD. This CDR3 is 14 amino acids long. The DNA for the CDR3 is TGTGCCATCACCAGGGACAGGGGCAATTCACCCCTCCACTTT. Its protein product is CAITRDRGNSPLHF.

The chain employs TRBV27 and TRBJ2-7, with 7 positions matching TRBD1. V shed 3 bases and J 4 bases; nucleotides not matched to a gene: 15. CDR1 MNHEY and CDR2 SMNVEV come from the germline V gene (reference sequence). This CDR3 has 17 amino acids. This chain's CDR3 is CASSFRDIGLRGYEQYF. CDR3 coding DNA: TGTGCCAGCAGTTTCCGGGACATAGGACTCAGGGGGTACGAGCAGTACTTC.

The chain carries TRBV15 and TRBJ2-1; D is unclear. This CDR3 contains 14 residues. V lost 4 bases and J lost 6, with 13 bases in between. CDR1 and CDR2 from the germline V gene are LNHNV and YYDKDF (reference sequence). The CDR3: CATSTAKVANEQFF. The CDR3 DNA follows: TGTGCCACCAGCACAGCTAAGGTAGCCAATGAGCAGTTCTTC.

This clone has just one count. The gene calls are TRBV9 and TRBJ1-1; no firm D call. The CDR3 has 14 residues. V was clipped by 4 bases and J by 4 bases, with 14 bases between them. Germline V gene data show CDR1 as SGDLS and CDR2 as YYNGEE. The CDR3 here is CASSPTQQSTEAFF. Here the CDR3 DNA reads TGTGCCAGCAGCCCAACGCAACAGAGCACTGAAGCTTTCTTT.

This sequence joins TRBV5-6 and TRBJ2-4; 7 bases map to TRBD1. V shed 3 bases, J shed 8 bases, and the junction held 8 bases outside the gene matches. The CDR3 totals 14 residues. The germline V gene encodes CDR1 SGHDT and CDR2 YYEEEE. The CDR3 region has the DNA TGTGCCAGCAGCTCTGACAGGGACATAGACATTCAGTACTTC. Translated, it gives CASSSDRDIDIQYF.

The chain employs TRBV7-8 and TRBJ1-2, with 7 nucleotides matching TRBD1. The CDR3 sequence is 15 residues long. J gave up 1 base and V 4 bases, and 6 bases lay outside the gene matches. Germline loops: CDR1 SGHVS, CDR2 FQNEAQ. The CDR3 reads CASSSRTGGNYGYTF. The CDR3 region has the DNA TGTGCCAGCAGCTCAAGGACAGGCGGTAACTATGGCTACACCTTC.

J is TRBJ2-3 and V is TRBV4-2, with D possibly matching TRBD2 (5 bases). Per germline, CDR1 LGHNA and CDR2 YNFKEQ. Trimming removed 1 base at V and 1 base at J, with 18 bases between. This CDR3 comprises 18 residues. The CDR3 DNA sequence: TGTGCCAGCAGCCAAGCCCTAAGTTCTAGCAGACGCACAGATACGCAGTATTTT. Translation: CASSQALSSSRRTDTQYF.

The V call is TRBV5-1, the J call TRBJ2-2; 11 bases are shared with TRBD1. The CDR3 is 14 amino acids. CDR1 is SGHRS, CDR2 YFSETQ, per germline. V shed 6 bases and J 5 bases; nucleotides not matched to a gene: 3. The CDR3 spells CASTGTGGTGELFF. CDR3 sequence (DNA): TGCGCCAGCACCGGGACAGGGGGTACCGGGGAGCTGTTTTTT.